Below are 32 T cell receptor beta chains sequenced from a single sample in a study of cytomegalovirus exposure and HLA in healthy donors. Vbeta (60) and Jbeta (13) primers were used in the PCR. Produced via immunoSEQ multiplex PCR; TCRdb's table is partial and in-frame only. The table records about 120,000 clones, over 6.5% of them present only once. Sample: PBMCs. The receptor set was obtained from a woman aged 35 to 49 in good health and CMV-seropositive.

This clone came up a few times. The CDR3 bases are TGCAGCGTTCAACAGGGTGTCATGAACACTGAAGCTTTCTTT. Protein product: CSVQQGVMNTEAFF. The V call is TRBV29-1, the J call TRBJ1-1; D is perhaps TRBD1 (6 bases). The germline gives CDR1 SQVTM, CDR2 ANQGSEA. Between the trimmed V and J ends, which lost 5 bases and 0 bases, there was a span of 13 bases. The CDR3 spans 14 residues.

This clone was counted a few times. V gene TRBV29-1 combines with J gene TRBJ2-3; 12 nucleotides match TRBD1. The CDR3 runs to 16 residues. After removal of 7 bases from V and 10 bases from J, the junction contained 18 bases not matched to a gene. Germline loops: CDR1 SQVTM, CDR2 ANQGSEA. The CDR3 loop is CSAVKGDRGLSDPQYF. The CDR3 coding sequence is TGCAGCGCCGTGAAAGGGGACAGGGGGCTGTCAGACCCGCAGTATTTT.

A few counts support this clone. V usage is TRBV5-1 and J usage is TRBJ2-7; no definite D call. CDR3 size: 11 residues. Trimming pared 0 bases from V and 7 bases from J, leaving 5 bases between. Per the germline V gene, CDR1 is SGHRS and CDR2 is YFSETQ. For the CDR3, the DNA is TGCGCCAGCAGCTTGGAGGAGGAGCAGTACTTC. It yields the protein CASSLEEEQYF.

CDR3 in amino acids: CASSFGGQYTQYF. CDR3 DNA: TGTGCCAGCAGCTTCGGGGGACAGTATACGCAGTATTTT. V and J are TRBV7-3 and TRBJ2-3, with D perhaps matching TRBD1 (7 bases). Germline-derived CDR1 and CDR2 are SGHTA and FQGTGA. This CDR3 is 13 amino acids long. The ends were cut back, 3 bases at V and 7 bases at J, with 11 bases in the middle.

This clone was seen a handful of times. V and J are TRBV2 and TRBJ2-2; 8 bases agree with TRBD1. Germline CDR1 is SNHLY and CDR2 is FYNNEI. Germline trimming cut 4 bases from V and 4 bases from J; bases unmatched to any gene: 5. This CDR3 spans 15 amino acids. As DNA, the CDR3 is TGTGCCAGCAGTGTGGACAGGGTCTTCACCGGGGAGCTGTTTTTT. As protein: CASSVDRVFTGELFF.

This clone was picked up a small number of times. This sequence joins TRBV5-1 and TRBJ1-1; D gene uncertain. The CDR3 is made up of 14 amino acids. Germline CDR1 and CDR2: SGHRS and YFSETQ. The V end lost 3 bases, the J end lost 5 bases, and 14 bases lay between the germline ends. As DNA, the CDR3 is TGCGCCAGCAGCTGGTCCCGTTCGGGAACTGAAGCTTTCTTT. Its protein is CASSWSRSGTEAFF.

The rearrangement links TRBV2 to TRBJ1-2, with TRBD1 as a possible D gene (5 bases). In germline, CDR1 is SNHLY, CDR2 FYNNEI. The CDR3 runs to 14 residues. V lost 11 bases and J 0 bases, leaving 16 bases between the germline ends. CDR3 region: CAAEGTLANYGYTF. The DNA for the CDR3 is TGTGCCGCAGAGGGGACTCTAGCTAACTATGGCTACACCTTC.

The rearrangement joins TRBV30 to TRBJ1-1; no firm D call. Germline V gives CDR1 GTSNPN, CDR2 SVGIG (reference sequence). Deletions cut 0 bases from V and 7 bases from J, with 6 bases between. The CDR3 totals 11 residues. CDR3 in amino acids: CAWSVLDEAFF. CDR3 sequence (DNA): TGTGCCTGGAGTGTACTCGATGAAGCTTTCTTT. Together with reference TRBV30 and TRBJ1-1, the CDR3 gives the full variable domain: SQTIHQWPATLVQPVGSPLSLECTVEGTSNPNLYWYRQAAGRGLQLLFYSVGIGQISSEVPQNLSASRPQDRQFILSSKKLLLSDSGFYLCAWSVLDEAFFGQGTRLTVV.

The chain combines TRBV2 with TRBJ1-1, with 7 bases that match TRBD1. This CDR3 is 14 amino acids long. The V gene end was trimmed by 6 bases and the J gene end by 7 bases; junction bases not matched to a gene: 11. Germline V gene data show CDR1 as SNHLY and CDR2 as FYNNEI. DNA of the CDR3: TGTGCCAGCAGATCCCCGACAGGGCACAATGAAGCTTTCTTT. Its protein product is CASRSPTGHNEAFF.

This clone was picked up a small number of times. V gene TRBV18 combines with J gene TRBJ2-7, with a weak D call TRBD1 (6 bases). The length of the CDR3 is 16 residues. Germline V CDR1 and CDR2: KGHSH, LQKENI. With 4 bases removed from V and 0 bases from J, the gap between germline ends came to 16 bases. CDR3 sequence reads: CASSRPAGRGSYEQYF. CDR3 coding DNA: TGTGCCAGCTCACGCCCGGCGGGCAGGGGCTCCTACGAGCAGTACTTC.

This clone was found a few times. The chain recombines TRBV5-4 with TRBJ2-3, with 7 bases matching TRBD2. Germline CDR1 and CDR2: SGHNT and YYREEE (reference sequence). After removal of 4 bases from V and 6 bases from J, the junction contained 11 bases not matched to a gene. This CDR3 is 15 amino acids long. The CDR3 DNA reads as TGTGCCAGCAGCAAATCCACATGGGGGGGGGATACGCAGTATTTT. It is translated as CASSKSTWGGDTQYF.

In its sample, this clone was seen a few times. V is TRBV5-1 and J is TRBJ1-3, with 7 bases fitting TRBD1. CDR1 SGHRS and CDR2 YFSETQ come from the germline V gene. CDR3 length equals 13 residues. The V gene end was trimmed by 3 bases and the J gene end by 3 bases; junction bases not matched to a gene: 0. CDR3 sequence reads: CASSWDSGNTIYF. CDR3 in DNA: TGCGCCAGCAGCTGGGACAGTGGAAACACCATATATTTT.

This chain connects TRBV5-4 to TRBJ1-2; possible D gene TRBD1, 6 bases. V was trimmed by 1 base and J by 0 bases, leaving 13 bases between them. The germline gives CDR1 SGHNT, CDR2 YYREEE (reference sequence). There are 16 residues in the CDR3. CDR3 amino acids: CASSLPAGAANYGYTF. CDR3 DNA: TGTGCCAGCAGCTTGCCGGCAGGGGCCGCTAACTATGGCTACACCTTC.

The rearrangement links TRBV11-2 to TRBJ2-7, with D uncertain. This CDR3 has 12 amino acids. V lost 3 bases and J 5 bases, leaving 8 bases between the germline ends. Germline V CDR1 and CDR2: SGHAT, FQNNGV. This CDR3 is CASSFNRDEQYF. The CDR3 DNA reads as TGTGCCAGCAGCTTCAACCGGGACGAGCAGTACTTC.

This clone was counted only a few times. This chain uses TRBV5-5 with TRBJ2-1; 9 bases fit TRBD2. The V segment lost 2 bases and the J segment 5 bases; nucleotides outside the gene matches: 8. CDR1 and CDR2 from the germline V gene are SGHKS and YYEKEE (reference sequence). The CDR3 loop spans 16 amino acids. The CDR3 is CASSFSAGGFNNEQFF. In DNA form, the CDR3 reads TGTGCCAGCAGCTTTTCAGCGGGGGGATTCAACAATGAGCAGTTCTTC.

The rearrangement links TRBV4-1 to TRBJ2-1; perhaps TRBD2 as D (7 bases). V was cut by 0 bases and J by 10 bases, with 13 bases left in between. Germline-derived CDR1 and CDR2 are MGHRA and YSYEKL. The length of the CDR3 is 14 residues. The CDR3 nucleotides are TGCGCCAGCAGCCAAGATCCCAGGGGAGGGGAGCAGTTCTTC. Its protein is CASSQDPRGGEQFF.

V is TRBV30 and J is TRBJ2-3; 10 positions match TRBD2. The germline gives CDR1 GTSNPN, CDR2 SVGIG (reference sequence). The CDR3 sequence is 16 residues long. The V segment lost 1 base and the J segment 1 base; nucleotides outside the gene matches: 5. As DNA, the CDR3 is TGTGCCTGGAGTGGAGCGGGGGGGGGCCGCACAGATACGCAGTATTTT. Amino acid sequence: CAWSGAGGGRTDTQYF. The full variable domain, completed using reference TRBV30 and TRBJ2-3, is SQTIHQWPATLVQPVGSPLSLECTVEGTSNPNLYWYRQAAGRGLQLLFYSVGIGQISSEVPQNLSASRPQDRQFILSSKKLLLSDSGFYLCAWSGAGGGRTDTQYFGPGTRLTVL.

This clone came up a few times. This rearrangement joins TRBV5-1 to TRBJ2-5; TRBD2 aligns across 11 bases. The CDR3 totals 14 residues. From germline, CDR1 is SGHRS and CDR2 YFSETQ. J gave up 5 bases and V 4 bases, and 4 bases lay outside the gene matches. The CDR3 sequence is CASSKTSGVETQYF. CDR3 coding DNA: TGCGCCAGCAGCAAGACTAGCGGGGTTGAGACCCAGTACTTC.

The chain is built from TRBV25-1 and TRBJ2-3; TRBD2 agrees at 9 bases. V lost 3 bases to trimming and J lost 6 bases; unmatched junction nucleotides: 10. The CDR3 has 16 residues. CDR1 is MGHDK, CDR2 SYGVNS, per germline. The CDR3: CASSDNPPGLADTQYF. The CDR3 nucleotides are TGTGCCAGCAGTGATAACCCCCCCGGACTAGCGGATACGCAGTATTTT.

The rearrangement uses TRBV7-8 and TRBJ1-1; 7 bases are shared with TRBD1. V lost 5 bases and J lost 3; bases outside the gene matches: 6. Germline V gives CDR1 SGHVS, CDR2 FQNEAQ. CDR3 size: 14 residues. The CDR3 coding sequence is TGTGCCAGCAGCCCGGACAGGAGGTACACTGAAGCTTTCTTT. Amino acids: CASSPDRRYTEAFF.

This clone has a handful of counts. CDR3 in DNA: TGTGCCAGCAGTCTAGCTTTTGGTCATGAAAAACTGTTTTTT. It codes for CASSLAFGHEKLFF. The rearrangement joins TRBV28 to TRBJ1-4; D unresolved. The CDR3 consists of 14 residues. With 5 bases removed from V and 6 bases from J, the gap between germline ends came to 13 bases. Germline CDR1 is MDHEN and CDR2 is SYDVKM. Variable domain in full (rest from reference TRBV28 and TRBJ1-4): DVKVTQSSRYLVKRTGEKVFLECVQDMDHENMFWYRQDPGLGLRLIYFSYDVKMKEKGDIPEGYSVSREKKERFSLILESASTNQTSMYLCASSLAFGHEKLFFGSGTQLSVL.

This clone was detected a few times. V usage is TRBV19 and J usage is TRBJ1-5, with D possibly matching TRBD1 (5 bases). This CDR3 comprises 16 residues. V was cut by 2 bases and J by 2 bases, with 13 bases left in between. Germline V gives CDR1 LNHDA, CDR2 SQIVND (reference sequence). Written as DNA, the CDR3 is TGTGCCAGTAGTATAAGGGGCATTCAAGGCAATCAGCCCCAGCATTTT. This sequence encodes CASSIRGIQGNQPQHF.

This clone was counted only a few times. The chain's CDR3 is CASSLGGLVYEQYF. The CDR3 coding sequence is TGTGCCAGCAGCTTGGGGGGGCTTGTCTACGAGCAGTACTTC. V is TRBV5-6 and J is TRBJ2-7; a possible D gene is TRBD1 (6 bases). Germline V gene data show CDR1 as SGHDT and CDR2 as YYEEEE. V lost 0 bases and J lost 3, with 10 bases in between. The length of the CDR3 is 14 residues.

This clone was seen only a few times. CDR3 protein: CASHTGGETGSCSYEQYF. DNA of the CDR3: TGTGCCAGCCACACTGGGGGTGAAACAGGGAGCTGCTCCTACGAGCAGTACTTC. This rearrangement joins TRBV21-1 to TRBJ2-7; TRBD1 is taken as the D call from the table, unchecked against the DNA. TRBV21-1 is a documented pseudogene. This CDR3 is 18 amino acids long.

This clone was observed a few times. The gene calls are TRBV27 and TRBJ2-1, with D possibly TRBD2 on 5 matching bases. Looked up from germline, CDR1 is MNHEY and CDR2 is SMNVEV (reference sequence). This CDR3 is built from 14 residues. V shed 8 bases and J shed 9 bases, with 20 bases lying between them. This chain's CDR3 is CASSWNALGLEQFF. The CDR3 nucleotides are TGTGCCAGCTCATGGAACGCCCTTGGACTTGAGCAGTTCTTC.

This chain connects TRBV19 to TRBJ1-5, with D possibly TRBD1 on 5 matching bases. V was clipped by 8 bases and J by 0 bases, with 14 bases between them. Germline V lookup: CDR1 LNHDA, CDR2 SQIVND (reference sequence). The CDR3 consists of 15 residues. The CDR3 protein is CASHIDSYSNQPQHF. In DNA form, the CDR3 reads TGTGCCAGTCATATCGACAGCTATAGCAATCAGCCCCAGCATTTT.

The chain is built from TRBV4-2 and TRBJ1-2; TRBD1 matches at 8 bases. Trimming at V came to 6 bases and at J to 8 bases, leaving 8 bases not matched to a gene. From germline, CDR1 is LGHNA and CDR2 YNFKEQ. The CDR3 sequence is 13 residues long. CDR3 sequence reads: CASSLPDRGGYTF. DNA for the CDR3: TGTGCCAGCAGTCTACCCGACAGGGGAGGCTACACCTTC.

V and J are TRBV9 and TRBJ1-1; D is unresolved. The germline V and J ends were trimmed by 4 bases and 6 bases, with 16 bases remaining between them. Germline lookup yields CDR1 SGDLS and CDR2 YYNGEE. CDR3 size: 14 residues. This CDR3 is CASSTREGRAEAFF. DNA for the CDR3: TGTGCCAGCAGCACCCGGGAGGGAAGGGCTGAAGCTTTCTTT.

The rearrangement uses TRBV6-1 and TRBJ1-4, with D possibly TRBD1 on 6 matching bases. The V and J ends lost 4 bases and 4 bases respectively, with 16 bases between them. The CDR3 extends over 16 amino acids. Germline CDR1 is MNHNS and CDR2 is SASEGT. The CDR3: CASSGGHGHYNEKLFF. The CDR3, as DNA: TGTGCCAGCAGTGGGGGACATGGACACTATAATGAAAAACTGTTTTTT.

This clone was seen only a few times. The chain employs TRBV28 and TRBJ2-3, with 9 nucleotides matching TRBD1. V shed 4 bases, J shed 4 bases, and the junction held 9 bases outside the gene matches. This CDR3 comprises 16 residues. Germline V gives CDR1 MDHEN, CDR2 SYDVKM. The CDR3 region has the DNA TGTGCCAGCAGTTCCCCGGGACAGGGACCCGCAGATACGCAGTATTTT. Translation: CASSSPGQGPADTQYF.

The chain recombines TRBV14 with TRBJ1-2; D is unresolved. Deletions cut 1 base from V and 8 bases from J, with 11 bases between. Germline V gives CDR1 SGHDN, CDR2 FVKESK. The CDR3 totals 13 residues. The CDR3 protein is CASSQVQVEGYTF. The CDR3 DNA reads as TGTGCCAGCAGCCAAGTGCAAGTAGAGGGCTACACCTTC.

A few counts support this clone. Other DNA variants within this sample encode the same CDR3. This chain links TRBV5-6 with TRBJ1-2; 10 bases align to TRBD1. V gave up 4 bases and J gave up 2 bases; unmatched junction bases: 2. The CDR3 is 14 residues long. The V gene's germline CDR1 is SGHDT and CDR2 YYEEEE. In nucleotides, the CDR3 is TGTGCCAGCAGCCCGGGACAGGGGAACTATGGCTACACCTTC. It translates to CASSPGQGNYGYTF.